This record concerns one TCR beta chain sequence. The table lists this clonotype with many counts. What antigen it recognizes has not been identified. Per-base qualities were not stored, and no clone one base away is much larger. Amplification of TCR beta CDR3 regions was carried out from RNA transcripts. The TCR CDR3 was subjected to a first round of RT-PCR using the HTBI primer set and the Qiagen OneStep RT-PCR kit. A second multiplex PCR round built the libraries, followed by size selection and purification. The libraries were sequenced on an Illumina HiSeq2000 using paired-end 100 bp reads. The study's own analysis went as follows. SOAPnuke was used to process the raw data, throwing out any read that contained adapters or uncalled bases, had a mean Phred below 15, or lacked an exact constant-primer or identifier match. COPE v1.2.5 was used to merge high-quality paired reads, and clonotypes were defined as unique nucleotide sequences. MiTCR v1.1 was used to align clonotypes to the IMGT TRBV, TRBD and TRBJ reference segments. The analysis was restricted to V-J combinations with a frequency above 0.0001, which together covered about 99% of the repertoires. The TCS score was defined as F50 (clonal expansion) divided by E x V (chaos), with BLOSUM62-based TCRdist calculated between CDR3 peptides within each V-J. Welch's t-statistics and random forest reduced fewer than 550 V-J features to roughly 13, which were used in a naive Bayes classifier (R e1071). TCRdb's own reprocessing of the public reads used fastp at Q25 and MiXCR and kept productive beta chains. Entries that share a CDR3 protein sequence are merged under the most common genes and DNA. V and J calls and clone size were set by TCRdb, not the authors. For this sample the table gives 300,000 to 500,000 distinct CDR3 sequences, of which about an eighth were detected only once. The top ten clones comprise 28% of the sample.

V trim: 7 bases; J trim: 0 bases; unmatched bases: 10. The germline V gene yields SGHRS for CDR1 and YFSETQ for CDR2. Inclusive of the bounding cysteine and phenylalanine, the CDR3 is 18 residues long. The retained sequence is limited to the CDR3, 54 bases, with the frame set at the first base. This record belongs to a study of T cells in Graves' hyperthyroidism and ophthalmopathy (dated by TCRdb to the late 2010s). A note on the overall study: Peripheral blood samples were taken at the time of initial diagnosis, prior to any treatment. A discovery cohort of about 100 patients, 43 with Graves' ophthalmopathy and approximately 55 with stable Graves' hyperthyroidism, was used to find distinguishing TCR V-J signatures. Prospective prediction of ophthalmopathy was tested in an independent validation cohort of some 20 hyperthyroidism patients and 17 patients who later progressed to ophthalmopathy. The 75 to 100 discovery patients were randomly divided into training and test sets at a 7:3 ratio. In about 6 Graves' hyperthyroidism patients, the study also compared T-cell repertoires from thyroid tissue with T-cell repertoires from blood. After blood sampling, hyperthyroidism patients were treated with methimazole at a starting dose of 30 mg daily, and ophthalmopathy patients were treated with high-dose intravenous methylprednisolone. According to the paper, TCR Vbeta CDR3 sequencing was carried out on about 140 peripheral blood samples, which came from 40 to 45 ophthalmopathy, roughly 75 hyperthyroidism and 17 progressor patients.

Ophthalmopathy patients had moderately to severely active disease, with a Clinical Activity Score of 3 or more, a NOSPECS grade of 4 or more, and a disease duration of less than 3 months. The study excluded patients with uncontrolled infections, other autoimmune diseases, pregnancy or lactation. Diagnoses were based on clinical symptoms, serum thyroxine and TRAb, thyroid ultrasound and orbital computed tomography. PBMCs were isolated from 7.5 to 10 ml of fresh peripheral blood by Ficoll-Paque density gradient centrifugation. Trizol reagent was used to extract total RNA, and RNA quality was then checked on an Agilent 2100 Bioanalyzer. What the authors observed across the whole study: No statistical method was used to fix the sample size in advance, and group allocation was not hidden from the investigators. A model built on a 13 V-J signature distinguished ophthalmopathy from stable hyperthyroidism, reaching over 85% sensitivity and around 81% specificity in cross-validation and 80%/75% in testing. Most expanded thyroid clonotypes (frequency above 0.001) were also found in blood, which suggests that blood repertoires may mirror thyroid immune responses. During validation, the model predicted progression to ophthalmopathy a median of approximately 7 months ahead of onset, with just under 71% sensitivity and 72% to 85% specificity.

Specimen: blood. This chain is built from TRBV5-1 and TRBJ2-1, with 13 bases in between that match TRBD2. The sequence was collected from a man aged 45-60 years with Graves' ophthalmopathy. The DNA sequence is TGCGCCAGCGGGCTTTCACTAGCGGGAGGGCCCTCCTACAATGAGCAGTTCTTC. It translates to CASGLSLAGGPSYNEQFF.